This TCR beta chain was recorded in a study of blood T cell repertoires in COVID-19. Study as a whole: Whether acute or convalescent, the COVID-19 samples came from the United States, Italy and Spain. T cells, B-cell-depleted T cells, or PBMCs provided the cDNA or gDNA that served as material.

Residents of about two dozen US areas, aged roughly 18 to 90 years, made up the participants. The assay was immunoSEQ multiplex PCR, and TCRdb's table has in-frame clones only and misses some. Among about 370,000 clones listed, more than 80% were seen once. CDR3 length: 16 residues. V trimming: 2 bases; J trimming: 1 base; junction bases outside the gene matches: 4. Germline loops: CDR1 KGHDR, CDR2 SFDVKD. This clonotype was obtained from a young man who had recovered from COVID-19. Sequencing used PBMCs or T cells enriched from blood (not recorded which). The rearrangement uses TRBV24-1 and TRBJ1-5; 7 bases agree with TRBD1. The DNA of the CDR3 is TGTGCCACCAGTGATTCGCGACAGGGAAGCAATCAGCCCCAGCATTTT. Translating it yields CATSDSRQGSNQPQHF.